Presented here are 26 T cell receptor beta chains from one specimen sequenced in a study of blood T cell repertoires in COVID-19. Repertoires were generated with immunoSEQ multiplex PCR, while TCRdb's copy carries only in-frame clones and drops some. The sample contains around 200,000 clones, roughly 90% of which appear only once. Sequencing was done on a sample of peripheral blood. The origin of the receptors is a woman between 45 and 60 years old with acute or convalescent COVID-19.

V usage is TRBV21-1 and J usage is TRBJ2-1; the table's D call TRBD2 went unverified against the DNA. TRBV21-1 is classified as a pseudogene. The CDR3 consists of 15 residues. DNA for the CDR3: TGTGCCAGCAGCAAAGGGCGGGAACTATACAATGAGCAGTTCTTC. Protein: CASSKGRELYNEQFF.

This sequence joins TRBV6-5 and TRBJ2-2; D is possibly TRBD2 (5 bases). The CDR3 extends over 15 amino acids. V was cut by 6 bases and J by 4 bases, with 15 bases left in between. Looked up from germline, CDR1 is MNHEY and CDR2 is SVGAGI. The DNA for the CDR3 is TGTGCCAGCAGCATTGGGCTAGCTCCCACCGGGGAGCTGTTTTTT. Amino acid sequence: CASSIGLAPTGELFF.

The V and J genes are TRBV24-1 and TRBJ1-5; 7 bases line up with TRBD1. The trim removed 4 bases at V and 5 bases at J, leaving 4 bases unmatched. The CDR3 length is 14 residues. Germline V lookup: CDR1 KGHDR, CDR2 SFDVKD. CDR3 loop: CATSDSQGDQPQHF. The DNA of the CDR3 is TGTGCCACCAGTGACTCCCAGGGGGATCAGCCCCAGCATTTT.

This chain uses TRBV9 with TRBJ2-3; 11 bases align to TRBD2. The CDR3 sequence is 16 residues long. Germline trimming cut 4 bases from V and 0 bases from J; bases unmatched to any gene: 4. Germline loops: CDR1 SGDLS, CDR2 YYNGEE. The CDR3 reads CASSPRTSGSTDTQYF. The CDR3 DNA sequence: TGTGCCAGCAGCCCCCGGACTAGCGGGAGCACAGATACGCAGTATTTT.

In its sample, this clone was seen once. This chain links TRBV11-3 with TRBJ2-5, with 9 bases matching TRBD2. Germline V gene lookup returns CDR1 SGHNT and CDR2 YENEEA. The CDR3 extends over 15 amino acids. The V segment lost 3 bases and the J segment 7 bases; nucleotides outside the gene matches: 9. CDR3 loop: CASSFAGGQVGTQYF. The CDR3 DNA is TGTGCCAGCAGCTTCGCGGGGGGGCAAGTTGGGACCCAGTACTTC.

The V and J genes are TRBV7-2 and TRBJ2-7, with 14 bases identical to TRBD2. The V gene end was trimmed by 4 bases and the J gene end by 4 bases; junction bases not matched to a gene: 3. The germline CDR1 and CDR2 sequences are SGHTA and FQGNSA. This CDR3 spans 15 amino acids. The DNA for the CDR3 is TGTGCCAGCAGCTCGGGGACTAGCGGGGGTTACGAGCAGTACTTC. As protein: CASSSGTSGGYEQYF.

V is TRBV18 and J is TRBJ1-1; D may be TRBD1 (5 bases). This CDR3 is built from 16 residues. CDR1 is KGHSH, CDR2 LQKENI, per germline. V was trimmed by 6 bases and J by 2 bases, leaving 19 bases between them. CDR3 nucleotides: TGTGCCAGCTCCACGGCCCCAGGGATGGACAACACTGAAGCTTTCTTT. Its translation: CASSTAPGMDNTEAFF. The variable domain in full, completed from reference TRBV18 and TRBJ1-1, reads NAGVMQNPRHLVRRRGQEARLRCSPMKGHSHVYWYRQLPEEGLKFMVYLQKENIIDESGMPKERFSAEFPKEGPSILRIQQVVRGDSAAYFCASSTAPGMDNTEAFFGQGTRLTVV.

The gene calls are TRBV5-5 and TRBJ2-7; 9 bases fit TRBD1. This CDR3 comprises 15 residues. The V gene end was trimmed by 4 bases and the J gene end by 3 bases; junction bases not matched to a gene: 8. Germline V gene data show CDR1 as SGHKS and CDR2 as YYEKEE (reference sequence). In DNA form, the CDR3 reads TGTGCCAGCAGCCTGACAGGGGGATCCCACTACGAGCAGTACTTC. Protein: CASSLTGGSHYEQYF.

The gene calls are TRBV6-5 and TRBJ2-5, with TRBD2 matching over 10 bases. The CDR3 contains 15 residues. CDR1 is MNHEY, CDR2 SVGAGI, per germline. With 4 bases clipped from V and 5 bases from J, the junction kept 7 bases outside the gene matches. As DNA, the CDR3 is TGTGCCAGCAGTTTAAGCGGGGGGGGATGGGAGACCCAGTACTTC. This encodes CASSLSGGGWETQYF.

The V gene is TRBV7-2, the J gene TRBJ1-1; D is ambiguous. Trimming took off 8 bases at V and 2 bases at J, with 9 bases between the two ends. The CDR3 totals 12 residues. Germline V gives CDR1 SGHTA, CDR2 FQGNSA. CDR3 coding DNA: TGTGCCAGCGGTCGACTAAACACTGAAGCTTTCTTT. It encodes CASGRLNTEAFF.

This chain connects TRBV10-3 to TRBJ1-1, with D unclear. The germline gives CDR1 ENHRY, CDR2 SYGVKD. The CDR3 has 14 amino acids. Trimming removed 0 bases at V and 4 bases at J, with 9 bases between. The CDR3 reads CAISESPGSTEAFF. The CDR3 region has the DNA TGTGCCATCAGTGAGTCGCCGGGTAGCACTGAAGCTTTCTTT.

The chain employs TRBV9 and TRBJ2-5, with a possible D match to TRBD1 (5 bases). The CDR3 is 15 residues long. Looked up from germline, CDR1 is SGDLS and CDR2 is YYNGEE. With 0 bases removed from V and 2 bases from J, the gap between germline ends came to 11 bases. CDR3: CASSVEGAGQETQYF. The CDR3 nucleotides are TGTGCCAGCAGCGTAGAAGGGGCAGGTCAAGAGACCCAGTACTTC.

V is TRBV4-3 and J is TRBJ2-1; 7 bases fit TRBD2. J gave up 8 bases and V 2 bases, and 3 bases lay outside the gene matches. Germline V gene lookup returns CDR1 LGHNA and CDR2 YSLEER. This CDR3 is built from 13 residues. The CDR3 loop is CASSQREGDEQFF. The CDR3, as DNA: TGCGCCAGCAGCCAAAGGGAGGGAGATGAGCAGTTCTTC.

CDR3 amino acids: CASSQGEAAGGYTF. CDR3 sequence (DNA): TGTGCCAGCAGCCAAGGGGAGGCAGCGGGTGGCTACACCTTC. This sequence joins TRBV3-1 (or the pseudogene TRBV3-2) and TRBJ1-2; D not resolved. CDR1 is LGHDT and CDR2 is YNNKEL in the germline V gene (reference sequence). Trimming removed 1 base at V and 7 bases at J, with 13 bases between. The length of the CDR3 is 14 residues.

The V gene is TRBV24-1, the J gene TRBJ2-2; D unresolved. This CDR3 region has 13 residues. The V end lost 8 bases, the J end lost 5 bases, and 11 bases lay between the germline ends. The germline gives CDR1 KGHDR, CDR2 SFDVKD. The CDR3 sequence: CATTLTGTGELFF. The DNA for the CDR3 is TGTGCCACCACCCTGACTGGAACCGGGGAGCTGTTTTTT.

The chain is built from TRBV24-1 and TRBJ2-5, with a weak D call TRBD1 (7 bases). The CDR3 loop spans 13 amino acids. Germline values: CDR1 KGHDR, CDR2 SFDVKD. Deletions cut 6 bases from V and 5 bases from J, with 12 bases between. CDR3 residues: CATSQGGRETQYF. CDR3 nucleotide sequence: TGTGCCACCAGTCAGGGGGGTAGGGAGACCCAGTACTTC.

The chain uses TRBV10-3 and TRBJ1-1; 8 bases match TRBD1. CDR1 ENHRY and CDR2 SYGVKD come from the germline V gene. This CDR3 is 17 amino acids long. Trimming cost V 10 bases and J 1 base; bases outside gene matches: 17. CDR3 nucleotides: TGTGCCACTCTGTCTAACCGGGACAGGATTTCGAACACTGAAGCTTTCTTT. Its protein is CATLSNRDRISNTEAFF.

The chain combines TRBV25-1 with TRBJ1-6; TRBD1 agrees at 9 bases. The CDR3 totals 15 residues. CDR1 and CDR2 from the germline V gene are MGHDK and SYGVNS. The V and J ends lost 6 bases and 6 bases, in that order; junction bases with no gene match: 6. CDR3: CASRQSGQGNSPLHF. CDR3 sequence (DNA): TGTGCCAGCAGACAATCGGGACAGGGTAATTCACCCCTCCACTTT.

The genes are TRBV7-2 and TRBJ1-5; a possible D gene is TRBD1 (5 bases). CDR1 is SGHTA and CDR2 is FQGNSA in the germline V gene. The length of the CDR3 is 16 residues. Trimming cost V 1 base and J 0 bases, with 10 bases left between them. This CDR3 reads CASSLVGASSNQPQHF. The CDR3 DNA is TGTGCCAGCAGCTTAGTAGGGGCATCTAGCAATCAGCCCCAGCATTTT.

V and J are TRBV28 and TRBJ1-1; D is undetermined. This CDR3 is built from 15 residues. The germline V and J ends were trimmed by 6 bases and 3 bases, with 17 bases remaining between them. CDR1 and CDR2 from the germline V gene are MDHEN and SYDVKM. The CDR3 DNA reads TGTGCCAGCAGCGCACTAGCGGAAGGAGACACTGAAGCTTTCTTT. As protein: CASSALAEGDTEAFF.

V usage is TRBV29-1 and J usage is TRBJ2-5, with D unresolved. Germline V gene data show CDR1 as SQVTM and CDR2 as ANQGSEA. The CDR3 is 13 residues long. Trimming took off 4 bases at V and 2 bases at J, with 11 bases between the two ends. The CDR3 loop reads CSVVAEWQETQYF. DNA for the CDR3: TGCAGCGTTGTGGCGGAATGGCAAGAGACCCAGTACTTC.

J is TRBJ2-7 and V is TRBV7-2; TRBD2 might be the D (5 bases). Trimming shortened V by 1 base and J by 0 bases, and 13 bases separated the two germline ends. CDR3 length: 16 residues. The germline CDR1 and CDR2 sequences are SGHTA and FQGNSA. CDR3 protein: CASSLERLILSYEQYF. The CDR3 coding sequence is TGTGCCAGCAGCTTAGAGCGGCTCATCCTCTCCTACGAGCAGTACTTC.

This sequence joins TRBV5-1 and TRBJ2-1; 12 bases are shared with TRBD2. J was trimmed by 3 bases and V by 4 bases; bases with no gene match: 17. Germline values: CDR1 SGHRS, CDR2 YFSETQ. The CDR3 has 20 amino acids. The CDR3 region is CASSPRLAGDRPRVYNEQFF. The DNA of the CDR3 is TGCGCCAGCAGCCCGAGACTAGCGGGAGATCGACCCCGTGTCTACAATGAGCAGTTCTTC. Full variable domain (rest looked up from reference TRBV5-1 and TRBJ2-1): KAGVTQTPRYLIKTRGQQVTLSCSPISGHRSVSWYQQTPGQGLQFLFEYFSETQRNKGNFPGRFSGRQFSNSRSEMNVSTLELGDSALYLCASSPRLAGDRPRVYNEQFFGPGTRLTVL.

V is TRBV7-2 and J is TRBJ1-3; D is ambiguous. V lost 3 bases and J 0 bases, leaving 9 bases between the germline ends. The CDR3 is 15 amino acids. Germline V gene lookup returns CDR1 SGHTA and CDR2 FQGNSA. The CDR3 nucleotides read TGTGCCAGCAGCTTCTACGGTAGCTCTGGAAACACCATATATTTT. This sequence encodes CASSFYGSSGNTIYF.

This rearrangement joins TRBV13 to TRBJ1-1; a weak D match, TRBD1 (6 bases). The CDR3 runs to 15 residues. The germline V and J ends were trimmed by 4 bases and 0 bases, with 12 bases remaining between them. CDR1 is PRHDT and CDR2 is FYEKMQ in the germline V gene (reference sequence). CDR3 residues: CASSSDGTLNTEAFF. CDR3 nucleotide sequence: TGTGCCAGCAGCTCGGACGGGACATTGAACACTGAAGCTTTCTTT.

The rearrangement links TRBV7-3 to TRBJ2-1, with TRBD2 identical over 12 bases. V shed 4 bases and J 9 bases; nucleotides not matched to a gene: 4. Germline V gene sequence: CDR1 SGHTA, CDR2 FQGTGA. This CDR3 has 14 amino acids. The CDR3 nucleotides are TGTGCCAGCAGCTCGTCGGGACTAGCGGGTGAGCAGTTCTTC. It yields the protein CASSSSGLAGEQFF. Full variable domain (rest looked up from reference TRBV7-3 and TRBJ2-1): GAGVSQTPSNKVTEKGKYVELRCDPISGHTALYWYRQSLGQGPEFLIYFQGTGAADDSGLPNDRFFAVRPEGSVSTLKIQRTERGDSAVYLCASSSSGLAGEQFFGPGTRLTVL.